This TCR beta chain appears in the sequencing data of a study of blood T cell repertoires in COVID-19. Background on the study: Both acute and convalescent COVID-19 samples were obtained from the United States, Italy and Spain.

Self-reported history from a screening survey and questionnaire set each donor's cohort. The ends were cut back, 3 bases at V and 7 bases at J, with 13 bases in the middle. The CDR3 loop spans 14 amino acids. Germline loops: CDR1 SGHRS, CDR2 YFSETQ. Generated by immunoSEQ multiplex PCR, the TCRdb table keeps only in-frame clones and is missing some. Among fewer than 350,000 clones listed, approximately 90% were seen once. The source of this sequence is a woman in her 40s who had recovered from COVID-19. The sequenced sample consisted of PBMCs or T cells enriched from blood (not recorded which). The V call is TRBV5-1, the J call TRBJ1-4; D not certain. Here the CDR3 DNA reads TGCGCCAGCAGCTCTTTTACCGGAGGTGAAAAACTGTTTTTT. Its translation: CASSSFTGGEKLFF.